The rows below give T cell receptor beta chains drawn from one sample of a study of cytomegalovirus exposure and HLA in healthy donors. Assay used: immunoSEQ multiplex PCR; TCRdb lists only in-frame clones, some missing. The sample shows around 190,000 clones, around 73% of them seen only once. The sequenced sample consisted of PBMCs. The receptors come from a woman aged 30 to 39 in good health and CMV-seronegative. The CDR3 runs from the conserved cysteine through the conserved F or W. D genes are given only for firm matches. Only some rows state a clone size, as once, few, many or a class for expanded clones.

V: TRBV6-4; J: TRBJ1-6; size: NA; D: NA; DNA: TGTGCCAGCAGTGACTCCGGTTGGGGGGGATCACCCCTCCACTTT; CDR3: CASSDSGWGGSPLHF
V: TRBV18; J: TRBJ2-3; size: NA; D: TRBD2; DNA: TGTGCCAGCTCACTTAGGGCTAGCGGGAAAGATACGCAGTATTTT; CDR3: CASSLRASGKDTQYF
V: TRBV18; J: TRBJ1-5; size: NA; D: TRBD1; DNA: TGTGCCAGCTCATCGACAGGGAACCAGCCCCAGCATTTT; CDR3: CASSSTGNQPQHF
V: TRBV27; J: TRBJ2-7; size: NA; D: NA; DNA: TGTGCCAGCGGGACATACGAGCAGTACTTC; CDR3: CASGTYEQYF
V: TRBV5-8; J: TRBJ2-7; size: NA; D: NA; DNA: TGTGCCAGCAGCTTGGCGGGGACTCTGCCCTACGAGCAGTACTTC; CDR3: CASSLAGTLPYEQYF
V: TRBV5-4; J: TRBJ2-1; size: NA; D: NA; DNA: TGTGCCAGCAGCTCCCTCAGTTTAAATAATGAGCAGTTCTTC; CDR3: CASSSLSLNNEQFF
V: TRBV29-1; J: TRBJ1-2; size: NA; D: NA; DNA: TGCAGCGTCCCATTTGCAGGGTCGCGATATGGCTACACCTTC; CDR3: CSVPFAGSRYGYTF
V: TRBV6-1; J: TRBJ2-1; size: NA; D: NA; DNA: TGTGCCAGCGGTCTAGCGTCCTACAATGAGCAGTTCTTC; CDR3: CASGLASYNEQFF
V: TRBV19; J: TRBJ1-2; size: NA; D: TRBD1; DNA: TGTGCCAGTAGTATCGCCGTGGACAGGACCCTCTATGGCTACACCTTC; CDR3: CASSIAVDRTLYGYTF
V: TRBV18; J: TRBJ2-6; size: NA; D: NA; DNA: TGTGCCAGCTCCCGGGAGTTCCCCGGGGCCAACGTCCTGACTTTC; CDR3: CASSREFPGANVLTF
V: TRBV28; J: TRBJ1-2; size: NA; D: NA; DNA: TGTGCCAGCAGTTTACCCAGTGGGGGGGCGACGAGCGGCTACACCTTC; CDR3: CASSLPSGGATSGYTF
V: TRBV5-1; J: TRBJ1-2; size: NA; D: TRBD1; DNA: TGCGCCAGCAGCCCGTACGGACAGGCAAATGGCTACACCTTC; CDR3: CASSPYGQANGYTF
V: TRBV13; J: TRBJ1-5; size: NA; D: TRBD1; DNA: TGTGCCAGCAGCTTCAGGGGGCTAAATCAGCCCCAGCATTTT; CDR3: CASSFRGLNQPQHF
V: TRBV30; J: TRBJ1-1; size: NA; D: NA; DNA: TGTGCCTGGAACCCGGGATTAAAGAACACTGAAGCTTTCTTT; CDR3: CAWNPGLKNTEAFF
V: TRBV4-1; J: TRBJ2-7; size: NA; D: TRBD1; DNA: TGCGCCAGCAGCTTGGGACAGGTCTCCTACGAGCAGTACTTC; CDR3: CASSLGQVSYEQYF
V: TRBV4-2; J: TRBJ2-7; size: NA; D: TRBD2; DNA: TGTGCCAGCAGCCAAGAAAGGACTAGCGGTAACTACGAGCAGTACTTC; CDR3: CASSQERTSGNYEQYF
V: TRBV23-1; J: TRBJ1-3; size: NA; D: TRBD1; DNA: TGCGCCAGCAGTCAATCGGTCCAGGGGGCGGGTGGAAACACCATATATTTT; CDR3: CASSQSVQGAGGNTIYF
V: TRBV5-1; J: TRBJ2-3; size: NA; D: NA; DNA: TGCGCCAGCAGCTTGACGCGGATCGGGACTAGCACAGATACGCAGTATTTT; CDR3: CASSLTRIGTSTDTQYF
V: TRBV7-9; J: TRBJ1-1; size: NA; D: NA; DNA: TGTGCCAGCAGTATGACGGGGGGTGTAGGACGGAAGGAAGCTTTCTTT; CDR3: CASSMTGGVGRKEAFF
V: TRBV5-1; J: TRBJ2-1; size: NA; D: NA; DNA: TGCGCCAGCAGCGTCGAGGACAGCTACAATGAGCAGTTCTTC; CDR3: CASSVEDSYNEQFF
V: TRBV29-1; J: TRBJ1-3; size: NA; D: NA; DNA: TGCAGCGTGCAGATTCAGGGCCCTGGAAACACCATATATTTT; CDR3: CSVQIQGPGNTIYF
V: TRBV11-2; J: TRBJ2-7; size: NA; D: NA; DNA: TGTGCCAGCAGCTCCAATACGTCCCCGGGGTACTTC; CDR3: CASSSNTSPGYF
V: TRBV7-6; J: TRBJ2-7; size: NA; D: TRBD2; DNA: TGTGCCAGCAGCCGGGGGGAGACTTACGAGCAGTACTTC; CDR3: CASSRGETYEQYF
V: TRBV14; J: TRBJ2-5; size: NA; D: TRBD2; DNA: TGTGCCAGCAGCCAAGGTTCTAGCGGGGGGATGTACCAAGAGACCCAGTACTTC; CDR3: CASSQGSSGGMYQETQYF
V: TRBV18; J: TRBJ2-7; size: few; D: TRBD1; DNA: TGTGCCAGCTCACCAACAGGGGCGTACGAGCAGTACTTC; CDR3: CASSPTGAYEQYF
V: TRBV6-1; J: TRBJ2-5; size: NA; D: TRBD2; DNA: TGTGCCAGCAGTGACTCAGCGGGAACCCAAGAGACCCAGTACTTC; CDR3: CASSDSAGTQETQYF
V: TRBV5-4; J: TRBJ2-7; size: few; D: NA; DNA: TGTGCCAGCAGCCCCGGCGGCAGCGCGGGTACTTACGAGCAGTACTTC; CDR3: CASSPGGSAGTYEQYF
V: TRBV6-5; J: TRBJ1-5; size: NA; D: NA; DNA: TGTGCCAGCCGGGAACTCAACAATCAGCCCCAGCATTTT; CDR3: CASRELNNQPQHF
V: TRBV19; J: TRBJ2-7; size: NA; D: TRBD2; DNA: TGTGCCAGTAGTCCTACCGGACTAGTCTACGAGCAGTACTTC; CDR3: CASSPTGLVYEQYF
V: TRBV30; J: TRBJ1-3; size: few; D: NA; DNA: TGTGCCTGGAGCCTGGGGGCATCAGGAAACACCATATATTTT; CDR3: CAWSLGASGNTIYF
V: TRBV19; J: TRBJ2-2; size: NA; D: NA; DNA: TGTGCCAGTAGTACTACCGCCAACACCGGGGAGCTGTTTTTT; CDR3: CASSTTANTGELFF
V: TRBV9; J: TRBJ2-1; size: NA; D: TRBD2; DNA: TGTGCCAGCAGCGAGACCATCCCGCGGGAGGGCCGTCTCGATGAGCAGTTCTTC; CDR3: CASSETIPREGRLDEQFF
V: TRBV2; J: TRBJ2-1; size: NA; D: NA; DNA: TGTGCCAGCACCTCCTTGGGTACTAGCTCCTACAATGAGCAGTTCTTC; CDR3: CASTSLGTSSYNEQFF
V: TRBV6-1; J: TRBJ1-1; size: NA; D: TRBD1; DNA: TGTGCCAGCATCCCGACAGGGGCTGACACTGAAGCTTTCTTT; CDR3: CASIPTGADTEAFF
V: TRBV6-4; J: TRBJ2-5; size: NA; D: NA; DNA: TGTGCCAGCAGTCCCCAGGGAACCCAAGAGACCCAGTACTTC; CDR3: CASSPQGTQETQYF
V: TRBV9; J: TRBJ1-5; size: NA; D: NA; DNA: TGTGCCAGCAGCGTCGGGTATAGCAATCAGCCCCAGCATTTT; CDR3: CASSVGYSNQPQHF
V: TRBV2; J: TRBJ1-1; size: NA; D: NA; DNA: TGTGCCAGCACCCAAACAGAGAACACTGAAGCTTTCTTT; CDR3: CASTQTENTEAFF
V: TRBV11-3; J: TRBJ2-2; size: NA; D: NA; DNA: TGTGCCAGCAGTCGACTGAACACCGGGGAGCTGTTTTTT; CDR3: CASSRLNTGELFF
V: TRBV6-5; J: TRBJ2-2; size: NA; D: NA; DNA: TGTGCCAGCAGTTTCCTCAGGGGTGTTGGGGAGCTGTTTTTT; CDR3: CASSFLRGVGELFF
V: TRBV7-9; J: TRBJ1-5; size: NA; D: NA; DNA: TGTGCCAGCAGCTTCGGCGGGGGAACCCAGCATTTT; CDR3: CASSFGGGTQHF
V: TRBV7-9; J: TRBJ2-7; size: NA; D: TRBD2; DNA: TGTGCCAGCAGCAAATCCCATCTACTAGCGGGAGGGGTGACCTACGAGCAGTACTTC; CDR3: CASSKSHLLAGGVTYEQYF
V: TRBV7-2; J: TRBJ1-1; size: few; D: TRBD1; DNA: TGTGCCAGCAGCCCGACTAGGACAGGGCAAGCTTTCTTT; CDR3: CASSPTRTGQAFF
V: TRBV2; J: TRBJ2-2; size: NA; D: NA; DNA: TGTGCCAGCAGGGAGGGTTCCGGGGAGCTGTTTTTT; CDR3: CASREGSGELFF
V: TRBV7-9; J: TRBJ2-3; size: NA; D: NA; DNA: TGTGCCAGCAGTCCCCTCACCGGGACACGACACACAGATACGCAGTATTTT; CDR3: CASSPLTGTRHTDTQYF
V: TRBV10-2; J: TRBJ2-3; size: NA; D: TRBD2; DNA: TGCGCCAGCAGCTCTAGCGGGGCCACAGATACGCAGTATTTT; CDR3: CASSSSGATDTQYF
V: TRBV9; J: TRBJ2-7; size: NA; D: TRBD1; DNA: TGTGCCAGCAGCGTAAGTACCGGGACAGGGGCGTACGAGCAGTACTTC; CDR3: CASSVSTGTGAYEQYF
V: TRBV7-2; J: TRBJ2-1; size: NA; D: NA; DNA: TGTGCCAGCAGCTTAACGGCCGGGAACAATGAGCAGTTCTTC; CDR3: CASSLTAGNNEQFF
V: TRBV9; J: TRBJ2-1; size: few; D: TRBD2; DNA: TGTGCCAGCAGCGTAGTCGGGGGGTACTACAATGAGCAGTTCTTC; CDR3: CASSVVGGYYNEQFF
V: TRBV11-2; J: TRBJ2-7; size: NA; D: NA; DNA: TGTGCCAGCAGCTTCTACGGGGGGCACCTCAACGAGCAGTACTTC; CDR3: CASSFYGGHLNEQYF
V: TRBV19; J: TRBJ2-3; size: NA; D: NA; DNA: TGTGCCAGTAGTATGGCCCACGGGGGACGGGGGACAGATACGCAGTATTTT; CDR3: CASSMAHGGRGTDTQYF